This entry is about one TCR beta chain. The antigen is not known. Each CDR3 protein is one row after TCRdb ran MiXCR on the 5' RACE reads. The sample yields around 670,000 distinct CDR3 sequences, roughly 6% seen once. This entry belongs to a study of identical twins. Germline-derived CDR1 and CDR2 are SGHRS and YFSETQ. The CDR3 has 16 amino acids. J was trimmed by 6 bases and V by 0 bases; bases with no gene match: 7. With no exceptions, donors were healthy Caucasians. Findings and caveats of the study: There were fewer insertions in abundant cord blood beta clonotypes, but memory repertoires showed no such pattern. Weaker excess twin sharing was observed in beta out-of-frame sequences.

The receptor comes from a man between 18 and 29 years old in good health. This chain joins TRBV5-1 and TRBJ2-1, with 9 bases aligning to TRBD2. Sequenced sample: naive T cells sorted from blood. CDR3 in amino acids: CASSLAASGKSNEQFF. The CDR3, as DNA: TGCGCCAGCAGCTTGGCCGCTAGCGGGAAATCCAATGAGCAGTTCTTC.